Listed here are 20 T cell receptor beta chains from one sample, sequenced in a study of cytomegalovirus exposure and HLA in healthy donors. PCR amplification relied on 60 Vbeta primers (plus 13 Jbeta primers). Produced via immunoSEQ multiplex PCR; TCRdb's table is partial and in-frame only. The profile shows 90,000 to 100,000 clones, 70% to 80% of them singletons. The sample comprised PBMCs. Every receptor here comes from a man aged 55 to 69 in good health and CMV-seropositive.

This sequence joins TRBV30 and TRBJ1-2; D gene ambiguous. This CDR3 is 11 amino acids long. The V end lost 5 bases, the J end lost 6 bases, and 10 bases lay between the germline ends. Per the germline V gene, CDR1 is GTSNPN and CDR2 is SVGIG (reference sequence). The CDR3 spells CAWGLRDGYTF. The CDR3 coding sequence is TGTGCCTGGGGGTTACGGGATGGCTACACCTTC. Together with reference TRBV30 and TRBJ1-2, the CDR3 gives the full variable domain: SQTIHQWPATLVQPVGSPLSLECTVEGTSNPNLYWYRQAAGRGLQLLFYSVGIGQISSEVPQNLSASRPQDRQFILSSKKLLLSDSGFYLCAWGLRDGYTFGSGTRLTVV.

The genes are TRBV2 and TRBJ2-3, with 9 bases fitting TRBD2. The ends lost 5 bases at V and 2 bases at J; junction bases unmatched: 8. Looked up from germline, CDR1 is SNHLY and CDR2 is FYNNEI. CDR3 length: 16 amino acids. The CDR3 loop is CASSKKRGAPTDTQYF. In nucleotides, the CDR3 is TGTGCCAGCAGTAAAAAGCGGGGGGCGCCCACAGATACGCAGTATTTT.

The CDR3, as DNA: TGTGCCAGCAGTGAACCTTATAACACTGAAGCTTTCTTT. Its protein product is CASSEPYNTEAFF. V is TRBV25-1 and J is TRBJ1-1, with D uncertain. In germline, CDR1 is MGHDK, CDR2 SYGVNS. The CDR3 spans 13 residues. Trimming left V 2 bases short and J 2 bases short, with 6 bases between.

V usage is TRBV10-3 and J usage is TRBJ1-1; the match to TRBD1 covers 12 bases. The CDR3 totals 15 residues. V shed 8 bases and J 0 bases; nucleotides not matched to a gene: 4. The germline V gene has CDR1 ENHRY and CDR2 SYGVKD. The CDR3 sequence: CAIGGQGAMNTEAFF. CDR3 DNA: TGTGCCATCGGGGGACAGGGGGCCATGAACACTGAAGCTTTCTTT.

This clone is a singleton in its sample. The chain carries TRBV5-5 and TRBJ2-7, with 8 positions matching TRBD1. The CDR3 runs 12 residues. V shed 2 bases, J shed 6 bases, and the junction held 1 base outside the gene matches. Germline V lookup: CDR1 SGHKS, CDR2 YYEKEE (reference sequence). CDR3 region: CASSFTGGEQYF. The DNA for the CDR3 is TGTGCCAGCAGCTTTACAGGGGGCGAGCAGTACTTC. The entire variable domain, with the rest obtained from reference TRBV5-5 and TRBJ2-7, is as follows: DAGVTQSPTHLIKTRGQQVTLRCSPISGHKSVSWYQQVLGQGPQFIFQYYEKEERGRGNFPDRFSARQFPNYSSELNVNALLLGDSALYLCASSFTGGEQYFGPGTRLTVT.

This clone was counted between two and nine times. The chain joins TRBV30 to TRBJ2-5; maybe TRBD1 (8 bases). V was clipped by 1 base and J by 5 bases, with 14 bases between them. The CDR3 consists of 14 residues. Germline CDR1 GTSNPN, CDR2 SVGIG (reference sequence). CDR3 DNA: TGTGCCTGGAGTGGACAGGGGCGGGGGGAGACCCAGTACTTC. It encodes CAWSGQGRGETQYF.

The chain employs TRBV11-2 and TRBJ2-1; TRBD2 matches 12 bases. The CDR3 has 15 residues. Germline CDR1 reads SGHAT; CDR2 reads FQNNGV. With 3 bases clipped from V and 7 bases from J, the junction kept 4 bases outside the gene matches. CDR3 protein: CASSFLAGGFNEQFF. As DNA, the CDR3 is TGTGCCAGCAGCTTTCTAGCGGGGGGGTTTAATGAGCAGTTCTTC.

The chain is built from TRBV30 and TRBJ1-1, with D possibly matching TRBD1 (5 bases). This CDR3 comprises 13 residues. V was trimmed by 5 bases and J by 3 bases, leaving 13 bases between them. Germline CDR1 GTSNPN, CDR2 SVGIG (reference sequence). The CDR3 is CAWRGDSYTEAFF. The DNA of the CDR3 is TGTGCCTGGCGAGGAGACAGCTACACTGAAGCTTTCTTT.

J is TRBJ1-4 and V is TRBV6-6; TRBD1 might be the D (6 bases). V lost 2 bases and J 4 bases, leaving 8 bases between the germline ends. The CDR3 is 14 residues long. Germline V gives CDR1 MNHNY, CDR2 SVGAGI (reference sequence). In DNA form, the CDR3 reads TGTGCCAGCAGTTACGCAGGGGATAATGAAAAACTGTTTTTT. Protein sequence: CASSYAGDNEKLFF.

The chain employs TRBV19 and TRBJ2-2, with 11 bases identical to TRBD2. The germline V gene encodes CDR1 LNHDA and CDR2 SQIVND (reference sequence). Germline trimming cut 2 bases from V and 5 bases from J; bases unmatched to any gene: 7. The CDR3 spans 17 residues. This CDR3 reads CASSILAGGRGTGELFF. The CDR3 DNA reads TGTGCCAGTAGTATACTAGCGGGGGGCCGTGGTACCGGGGAGCTGTTTTTT.

V gene TRBV5-6 combines with J gene TRBJ2-5; the D is unclear. The DNA end lines up better with TRBJ2-7; the J call may be wrong. CDR1 and CDR2 (germline): SGHDT, YYEEEE. CDR3 length: 12 residues. The CDR3 region is CASSLFSHEQYF. CDR3 DNA sequence: TGTGCCAGCAGCTTGTTTTCCCACGAGCAGTACTTC.

This rearrangement joins TRBV2 to TRBJ1-2; TRBD1 might be the D (6 bases). Germline assignment: CDR1 SNHLY and CDR2 FYNNEI. The ends were cut back, 7 bases at V and 6 bases at J, with 12 bases in the middle. CDR3 length: 12 residues. The CDR3 coding sequence is TGTGCCAGCAAGGGAGGGGGGAATGGCTACACCTTC. Its protein is CASKGGGNGYTF.

This clone was observed a single time. Other DNA sequences in this specimen translate into the identical CDR3. The chain combines TRBV5-6 with TRBJ2-2; 10 nucleotides align to TRBD1. Trimming at V came to 5 bases and at J to 5 bases, leaving 9 bases not matched to a gene. From germline, CDR1 is SGHDT and CDR2 YYEEEE. The CDR3 runs 16 residues. The chain's CDR3 is CASRQRTGGITGELFF. For the CDR3, the DNA is TGTGCCAGCAGACAGCGGACAGGGGGGATTACCGGGGAGCTGTTTTTT.

This chain links TRBV5-1 with TRBJ2-7; 11 bases align to TRBD2. Germline V lookup: CDR1 SGHRS, CDR2 YFSETQ. V lost 3 bases, J lost 0 bases, and 2 bases stayed unmatched. This CDR3 spans 15 amino acids. The CDR3 bases are TGCGCCAGCAGCTACGGGACTAGCGGCTCCTACGAGCAGTACTTC. Translated: CASSYGTSGSYEQYF.

This clone was recorded a few times. This chain uses TRBV5-1 with TRBJ2-3; the D gene is possibly TRBD1 (6 bases). CDR3 length: 18 amino acids. Trimming took off 0 bases at V and 2 bases at J, with 19 bases between the two ends. Germline CDR1 reads SGHRS; CDR2 reads YFSETQ. Here the CDR3 DNA reads TGCGCCAGCAGCTTGGGAGGCGGCCAACAGGGTATCACAGATACGCAGTATTTT. Amino acid sequence: CASSLGGGQQGITDTQYF.

The chain links TRBV19 to TRBJ2-5; 10 bases match TRBD1. V dropped 6 bases and J dropped 2; count of bases not matched to a gene: 6. CDR3 length: 15 residues. Per germline, CDR1 LNHDA and CDR2 SQIVND (reference sequence). Written as DNA, the CDR3 is TGTGCCAGTAGGGACAGGGGGAGCGGGCAAGAGACCCAGTACTTC. This gives the protein CASRDRGSGQETQYF. Looking up the rest from reference TRBV19 and TRBJ2-5 gives the full variable domain: DGGITQSPKYLFRKEGQNVTLSCEQNLNHDAMYWYRQDPGQGLRLIYYSQIVNDFQKGDIAEGYSVSREKKESFPLTVTSAQKNPTAFYLCASRDRGSGQETQYFGPGTRLLVL.

The chain couples TRBV30 to TRBJ1-2, with TRBD1 as a possible D gene (5 bases). In germline, CDR1 is GTSNPN, CDR2 SVGIG (reference sequence). This CDR3 is built from 14 residues. V was trimmed by 1 base and J by 6 bases, leaving 15 bases between them. The CDR3 bases are TGTGCCTGGAGTGGGCGCTACGGGGGAGATGGCTACACCTTC. Translated, it gives CAWSGRYGGDGYTF.

J is TRBJ2-1 and V is TRBV19; possible D gene TRBD2, 7 bases. This CDR3 is built from 14 residues. Trimming cost V 3 bases and J 5 bases, with 11 bases left between them. The germline V gene encodes CDR1 LNHDA and CDR2 SQIVND (reference sequence). The CDR3 protein is CASSIGGGHNEQFF. Written as DNA, the CDR3 is TGTGCCAGTAGTATCGGCGGGGGCCACAATGAGCAGTTCTTC.

This chain joins TRBV5-1 and TRBJ2-7, with TRBD1 identical over 9 bases. This CDR3 has 15 residues. Trimming removed 0 bases from V and 1 base from J; junction bases left unmatched: 2. CDR1 and CDR2 (germline): SGHRS, YFSETQ. The CDR3 region has the DNA TGCGCCAGCAGCTTGGGGACAGGGGTTTCCTACGAGCAGTACTTC. Its protein is CASSLGTGVSYEQYF.

The chain joins TRBV7-6 to TRBJ2-7; D perhaps matches TRBD1 (6 bases). The germline V gene has CDR1 SGHVS and CDR2 FNYEAQ. This CDR3 has 19 residues. V gave up 1 base and J gave up 5 bases, with 27 bases separating them. This chain's CDR3 is CASSLVGGGRRVSIHEQYF. The CDR3 DNA follows: TGTGCCAGCAGCTTAGTAGGGGGTGGTAGGCGGGTATCAATTCACGAGCAGTACTTC. Combining the CDR3 with reference TRBV7-6 and TRBJ2-7 gives the whole variable domain GAGVSQSPRYKVTKRGQDVALRCDPISGHVSLYWYRQALGQGPEFLTYFNYEAQQDKSGLPNDRFSAERPEGSISTLTIQRTEQRDSAMYRCASSLVGGGRRVSIHEQYFGPGTRLTVT.